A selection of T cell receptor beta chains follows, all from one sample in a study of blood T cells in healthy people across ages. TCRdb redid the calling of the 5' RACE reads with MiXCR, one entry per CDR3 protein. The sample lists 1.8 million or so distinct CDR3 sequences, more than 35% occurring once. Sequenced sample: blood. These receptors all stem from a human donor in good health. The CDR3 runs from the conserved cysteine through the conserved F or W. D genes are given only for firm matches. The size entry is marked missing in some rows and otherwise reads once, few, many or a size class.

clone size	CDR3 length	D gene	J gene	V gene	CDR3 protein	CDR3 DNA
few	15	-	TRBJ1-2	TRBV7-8	CASSLVGGTNYGYTF	TGTGCCAGCAGCTTAGTGGGGGGGACTAACTATGGCTACACCTTC
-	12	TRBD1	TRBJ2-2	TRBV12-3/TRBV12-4	CASRQGAGELFF	TGTGCCAGCAGACAGGGGGCCGGGGAGCTGTTTTTT
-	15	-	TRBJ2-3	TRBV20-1	CSAREGGQGTDTQYF	TGCAGTGCTAGAGAAGGAGGGCAGGGCACAGATACGCAGTATTTT
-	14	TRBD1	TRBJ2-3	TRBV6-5	CASSYRTGGDTQYF	TGTGCCAGCAGTTACCGTACAGGGGGAGATACGCAGTATTTT
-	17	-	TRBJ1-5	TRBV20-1	CSAKDLWAGSGNQPQHF	TGCAGTGCTAAAGACCTATGGGCGGGGTCAGGCAATCAGCCCCAGCATTTT
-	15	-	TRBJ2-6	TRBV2	CASSDWTPGANVLTF	TGTGCCAGCAGTGATTGGACCCCTGGGGCCAACGTCCTGACTTTC
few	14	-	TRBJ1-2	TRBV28	CASRFNSWTLGYTF	TGTGCCAGCAGATTCAATTCCTGGACCTTAGGCTACACCTTC
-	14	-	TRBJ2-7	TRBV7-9	CASSLNLGLYEQYF	TGTGCCAGCAGCTTAAACCTTGGGCTCTACGAGCAGTACTTC
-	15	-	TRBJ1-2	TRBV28	CASSSTLSILYGYTF	TGTGCCAGCAGCTCTACTCTGTCCATCCTCTATGGCTACACCTTC
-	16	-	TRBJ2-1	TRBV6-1	CASNPRRTGAYNEQFF	TGTGCCAGCAATCCGCGACGGACTGGGGCTTACAATGAGCAGTTCTTC
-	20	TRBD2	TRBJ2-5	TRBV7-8	CASSAGLAGDHRTTLETQYF	TGTGCCAGCAGCGCGGGACTAGCGGGGGACCACAGAACGACGTTGGAGACCCAGTACTTC
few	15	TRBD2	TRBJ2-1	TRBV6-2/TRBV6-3	CASSYRAGGVNEQFF	TGTGCCAGCAGTTACCGCGCGGGGGGAGTCAATGAGCAGTTCTTC
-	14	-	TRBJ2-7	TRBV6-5	CASSYAGPCYEQYF	TGTGCCAGCAGTTACGCGGGACCCTGCTACGAGCAGTACTTC
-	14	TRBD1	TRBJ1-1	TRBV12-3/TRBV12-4	CASSLHLQGAKAFF	TGTGCCAGCAGTTTACACCTACAGGGGGCTAAAGCTTTCTTT
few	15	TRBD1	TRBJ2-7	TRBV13	CASSLIGDSSYEQYF	TGTGCCAGCAGCTTAATTGGGGACAGTTCCTACGAGCAGTACTTC
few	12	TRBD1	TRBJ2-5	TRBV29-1	CSADRGPETQYF	TGCAGCGCGGACAGGGGGCCAGAGACCCAGTACTTC
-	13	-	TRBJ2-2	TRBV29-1	CSVEPLTTGELFF	TGCAGCGTTGAGCCCCTCACCACCGGGGAGCTGTTTTTT
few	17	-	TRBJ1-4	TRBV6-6	CASSYSMALAGNEKLFF	TGTGCCAGCAGTTACTCGATGGCATTGGCGGGGAATGAAAAACTGTTTTTT
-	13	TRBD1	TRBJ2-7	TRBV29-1	CSASGTASYEQYF	TGCAGCGCTTCCGGGACAGCATCCTACGAGCAGTACTTC
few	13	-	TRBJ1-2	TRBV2	CASSGQINYGYTF	TGTGCCAGCAGCGGGCAAATTAACTATGGCTACACCTTC
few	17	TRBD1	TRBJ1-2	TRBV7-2	CASSLEVTGGESDGYTF	TGTGCCAGCAGCTTAGAAGTTACAGGGGGCGAATCGGATGGCTACACCTTC
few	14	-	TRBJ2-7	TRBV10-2	CASSDPHPSYEQYF	TGCGCCAGCAGTGACCCCCACCCCTCCTACGAGCAGTACTTC
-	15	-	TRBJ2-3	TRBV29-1	CSVEDEGHRADTQYF	TGCAGCGTTGAAGACGAAGGACATAGAGCAGATACGCAGTATTTT
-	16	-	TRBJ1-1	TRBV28	CASSFYGRDMNTEAFF	TGTGCCAGCAGTTTTTACGGCAGAGACATGAACACTGAAGCTTTCTTT
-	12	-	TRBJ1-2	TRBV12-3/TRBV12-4	CASSLARAGITF	TGTGCCAGCAGTCTTGCTCGGGCAGGTATCACCTTC
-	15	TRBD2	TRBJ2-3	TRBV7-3	CASSLTPSGADTQYF	TGTGCCAGCAGCTTAACGCCTAGCGGGGCAGATACGCAGTATTTT
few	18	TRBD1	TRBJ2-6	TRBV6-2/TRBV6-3	CASSYRQGILSGANVLTF	TGTGCCAGCAGTTACCGACAGGGGATACTCTCTGGGGCCAACGTCCTGACTTTC
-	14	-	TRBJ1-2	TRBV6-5	CASTRPGQLGGYTF	TGTGCCAGCACCCGACCGGGCCAATTGGGGGGCTACACCTTC
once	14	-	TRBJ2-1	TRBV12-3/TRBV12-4	CASRKQDSYNEQFF	TGTGCCAGCAGAAAACAGGACTCCTACAATGAGCAGTTCTTC
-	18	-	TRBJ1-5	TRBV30	CAWSVGRNPRFSNQPQHF	TGTGCCTGGAGTGTTGGCAGGAATCCACGGTTTAGCAATCAGCCCCAGCATTTT
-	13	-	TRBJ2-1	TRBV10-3	CAISDSLAWEQFF	TGTGCCATCAGTGATAGTCTAGCCTGGGAGCAGTTCTTC
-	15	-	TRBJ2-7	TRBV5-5	CASTSRQGRTYERYF	TGTGCCAGCACCTCTCGGCAGGGAAGAACCTACGAGCGGTACTTC
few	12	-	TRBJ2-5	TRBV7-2	CASSFSMETQYF	TGTGCCAGCAGTTTCTCGATGGAGACCCAGTACTTC
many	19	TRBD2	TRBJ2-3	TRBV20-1	CSARRGLAGAARSSDTQYF	TGCAGTGCTCGTCGGGGCCTAGCGGGGGCCGCACGTTCTTCAGATACGCAGTATTTT
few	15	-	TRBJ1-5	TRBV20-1	CSALDRGPSNQPQHF	TGCAGTGCACTAGACCGGGGTCCCAGCAATCAGCCCCAGCATTTT
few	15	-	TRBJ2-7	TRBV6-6	CASSYEPGLIYEQYF	TGTGCCAGCAGTTACGAACCAGGGTTAATATACGAGCAGTACTTC
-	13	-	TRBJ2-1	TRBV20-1	CSARDIQGNEQFF	TGCAGTGCTAGAGATATACAGGGCAATGAGCAGTTCTTC
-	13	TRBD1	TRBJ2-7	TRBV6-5	CASSYSRYRGQYF	TGTGCCAGCAGTTACTCGAGGTACAGGGGCCAGTACTTC
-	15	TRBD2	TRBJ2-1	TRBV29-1	CSVDGTSGTNDEQFF	TGCAGCGTCGATGGGACTAGCGGAACTAACGATGAGCAGTTCTTC
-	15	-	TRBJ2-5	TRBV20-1	CSATSLLGPSREQYF	TGCAGTGCCACTAGTCTCTTGGGCCCTTCGAGGGAGCAGTACTTC
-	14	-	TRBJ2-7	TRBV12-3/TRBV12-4	CASSPTMTGSEQYF	TGTGCCAGCAGCCCAACGATGACAGGTAGCGAGCAGTACTTC
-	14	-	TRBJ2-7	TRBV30	CAWHQGGLSYEQYF	TGTGCCTGGCATCAGGGGGGATTGAGCTACGAGCAGTACTTC
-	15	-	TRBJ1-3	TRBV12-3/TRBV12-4	CASSFGTRSGNTIYF	TGTGCCAGCAGTTTCGGCACCCGCTCTGGAAACACCATATATTTT
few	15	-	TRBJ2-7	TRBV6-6	CASSYVRDPSYEQYF	TGTGCCAGCAGTTACGTCAGGGATCCTTCCTACGAGCAGTACTTC
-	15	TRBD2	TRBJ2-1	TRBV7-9	CASSLLAGGPHEQFF	TGTGCCAGCAGCTTACTAGCGGGGGGGCCGCATGAGCAGTTCTTC
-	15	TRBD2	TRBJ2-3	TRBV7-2	CASTLGGISTDTQYF	TGTGCCAGCACGCTGGGGGGGATAAGCACAGATACGCAGTATTTT
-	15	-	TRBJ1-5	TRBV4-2	CASSRNRARNQPQHF	TGTGCCAGCAGCCGGAACAGGGCCCGAAATCAGCCCCAGCATTTT
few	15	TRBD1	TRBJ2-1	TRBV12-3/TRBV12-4	CASSLSDRVKDEQFF	TGTGCCAGCAGTTTAAGTGACAGGGTAAAAGATGAGCAGTTCTTC
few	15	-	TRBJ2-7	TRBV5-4	CASSRTGISPYEQYF	TGTGCCAGCAGCCGAACAGGGATAAGCCCCTACGAGCAGTACTTC
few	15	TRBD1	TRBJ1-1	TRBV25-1	CASNEQGRGSTEAFF	TGTGCCAGCAACGAACAGGGGCGGGGTAGCACTGAAGCTTTCTTT
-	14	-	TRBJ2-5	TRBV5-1	CASSLEGTSKTQYF	TGCGCCAGCAGCTTGGAAGGGACATCAAAGACCCAGTACTTC
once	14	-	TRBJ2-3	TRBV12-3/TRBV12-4	CASSLGLRADAEYF	TGTGCCAGCAGTTTAGGGCTAAGAGCAGATGCGGAGTATTTC
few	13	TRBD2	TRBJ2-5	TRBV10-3	CAIRTSGGETQYF	TGTGCCATCAGGACTAGCGGGGGGGAGACCCAGTACTTC